A single sample gave rise to the 2 T cell receptor beta chains below, sequenced in a study of T-cell reconstitution after alpha-beta-depleted transplantation in children. Unique molecular identifiers featured in how the TCRbeta library was prepared. TCRdb re-called the PCR reads through MiXCR, storing one row per CDR3 protein. Of about 980,000 distinct CDR3 sequences in the sample, under 30% are singletons; the top ten hold 28%. Sample: PBMCs, mostly from graft donor cells, taken 360 days after TCRalphabeta/CD19-depleted stem cell transplant. These receptors all stem from a boy less than two years old who had a stem cell transplant for SCID, so the T cells may come from the graft donor.

Remarks on this clonotype: One end of the junction fails to match germline, which may point to a read error. This chain uses TRBV6-5 with TRBJ2-7, with D perhaps assigned TRBD1 or TRBD2 (6 bases each). CDR3 length: 14 amino acids. CDR1 MNHEY and CDR2 SVGAGI come from the germline V gene. The CDR3 region is CASSNSEGAYEQYF. CDR3 coding DNA: TGTGCCAGCAGTAACTCGGAGGGGGCCTACGAGCAGTACTTC.

This clonotype has just a few counts. The J gene is TRBJ1-2, the V gene TRBV6-2 or TRBV6-3; D may be TRBD1 (5 bases). Per the germline V gene, CDR1 is MNHEY and CDR2 is SVGEGT. V lost 6 bases and J 8 bases, leaving 22 bases between the germline ends. The CDR3 is 15 amino acids. The CDR3 coding sequence is TGTGCCAGCAGCCAAAGAGGGACGCCAGCTCGAGGCTACACCTTC. It codes for CASSQRGTPARGYTF.